This record concerns one T cell receptor (beta chain) sequence. The CDR3 has 12 residues. V lost 2 bases to trimming and J lost 2 bases, with 3 bases between them. CDR1 is LGHNA and CDR2 is YNFKEQ in the germline V gene. These data originate in a study of blood T cell repertoires in COVID-19. Study-wide background: The analysed material was cDNA or gDNA that came from T cells, B-cell-depleted T cells, or PBMCs.

Participants had their cohort set by participant-reported clinical history. Method: immunoSEQ multiplex PCR; TCRdb's copy keeps in-frame clones and lacks some. Among fewer than 250,000 clones listed, around nine tenths were seen once. The sample taken for sequencing was PBMCs or T cells enriched from blood (not recorded which). The rearrangement uses TRBV4-2 and TRBJ1-1; D unresolved. This TCR came from a man aged 30 to 39 in a cohort exposed to, infected with or recovered from COVID-19 (not recorded which). The CDR3 protein is CASSQLNTEAFF. The CDR3 nucleotides read TGTGCCAGCAGCCAACTTAACACTGAAGCTTTCTTT.